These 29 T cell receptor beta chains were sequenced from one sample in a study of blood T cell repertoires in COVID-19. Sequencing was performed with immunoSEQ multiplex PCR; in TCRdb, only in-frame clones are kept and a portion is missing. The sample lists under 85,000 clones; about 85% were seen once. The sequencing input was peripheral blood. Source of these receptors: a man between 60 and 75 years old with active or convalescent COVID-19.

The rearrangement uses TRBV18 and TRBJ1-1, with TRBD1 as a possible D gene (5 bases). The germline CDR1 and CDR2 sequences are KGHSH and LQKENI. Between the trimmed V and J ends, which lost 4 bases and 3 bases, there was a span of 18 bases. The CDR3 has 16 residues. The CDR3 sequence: CASSREIGVVDTEAFF. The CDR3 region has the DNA TGTGCCAGCTCACGGGAAATAGGGGTGGTGGACACTGAAGCTTTCTTT.

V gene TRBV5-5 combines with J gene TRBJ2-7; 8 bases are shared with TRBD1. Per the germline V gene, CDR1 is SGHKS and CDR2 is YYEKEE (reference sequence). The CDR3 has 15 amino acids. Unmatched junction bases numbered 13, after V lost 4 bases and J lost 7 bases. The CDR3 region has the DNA TGTGCCAGCAGCCCCCTGGGCAGGGGGCTCGAAGAGCAGTACTTC. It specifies CASSPLGRGLEEQYF.

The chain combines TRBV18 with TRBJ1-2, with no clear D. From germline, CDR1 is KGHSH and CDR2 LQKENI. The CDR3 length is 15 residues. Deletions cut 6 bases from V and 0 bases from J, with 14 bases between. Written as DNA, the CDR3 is TGTGCCAGCTCCCATGGGCAGCCATCTAACTATGGCTACACCTTC. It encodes CASSHGQPSNYGYTF.

As DNA, the CDR3 is TGTGCCAGTAGTATAAAGGTAGGGCAGGGTGGATCACCCCTCCACTTT. Translating gives CASSIKVGQGGSPLHF. This sequence joins TRBV19 and TRBJ1-6; D might be TRBD1 (5 bases). With 2 bases removed from V and 10 bases from J, the gap between germline ends came to 18 bases. Looked up from germline, CDR1 is LNHDA and CDR2 is SQIVND (reference sequence). The CDR3 runs to 16 residues.

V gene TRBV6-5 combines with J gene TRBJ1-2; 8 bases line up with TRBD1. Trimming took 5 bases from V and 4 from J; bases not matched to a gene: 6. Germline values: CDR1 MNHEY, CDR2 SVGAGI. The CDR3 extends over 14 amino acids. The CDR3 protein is CASSTRTGPYGYTF. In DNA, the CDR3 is TGTGCCAGCAGTACCAGGACAGGGCCCTATGGCTACACCTTC.

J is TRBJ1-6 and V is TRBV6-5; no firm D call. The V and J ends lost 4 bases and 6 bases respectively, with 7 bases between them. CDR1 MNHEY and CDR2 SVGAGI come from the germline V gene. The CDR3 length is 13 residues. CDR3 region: CASSSTVNSPLHF. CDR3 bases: TGTGCCAGCAGTTCCACAGTTAATTCACCCCTCCACTTT.

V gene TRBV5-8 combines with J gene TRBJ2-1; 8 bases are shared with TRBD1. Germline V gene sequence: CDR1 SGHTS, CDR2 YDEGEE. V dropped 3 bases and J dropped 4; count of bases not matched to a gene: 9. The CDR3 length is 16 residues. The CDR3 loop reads CASSSPGQGTYNEQFF. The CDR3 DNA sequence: TGTGCCAGCAGCTCCCCAGGACAGGGAACATACAATGAGCAGTTCTTC.

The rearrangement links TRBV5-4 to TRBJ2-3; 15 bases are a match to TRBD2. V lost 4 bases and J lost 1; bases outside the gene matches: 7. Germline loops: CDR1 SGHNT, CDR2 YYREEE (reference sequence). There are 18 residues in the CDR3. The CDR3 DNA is TGTGCCAGCAGCCCGGGGACTAGCGGGGGGATAGGCACAGATACGCAGTATTTT. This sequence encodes CASSPGTSGGIGTDTQYF.

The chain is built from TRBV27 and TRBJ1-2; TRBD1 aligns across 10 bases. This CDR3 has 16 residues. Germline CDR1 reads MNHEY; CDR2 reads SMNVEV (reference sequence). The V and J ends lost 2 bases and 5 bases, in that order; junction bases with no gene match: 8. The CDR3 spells CASSLKTGQGFYGYTF. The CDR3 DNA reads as TGTGCCAGCAGTTTAAAGACGGGACAGGGGTTTTATGGCTACACCTTC.

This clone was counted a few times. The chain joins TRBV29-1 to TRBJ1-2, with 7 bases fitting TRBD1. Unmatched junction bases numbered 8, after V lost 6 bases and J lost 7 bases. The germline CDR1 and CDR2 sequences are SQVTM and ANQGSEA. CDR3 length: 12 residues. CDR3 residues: CSVGGRGLGYTF. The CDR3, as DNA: TGCAGCGTCGGTGGAAGGGGGCTTGGCTACACCTTC.

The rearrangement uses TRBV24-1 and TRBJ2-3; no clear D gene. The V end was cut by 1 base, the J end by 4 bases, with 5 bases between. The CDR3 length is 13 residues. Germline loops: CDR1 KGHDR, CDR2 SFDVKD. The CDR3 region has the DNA TGTGCCACCAGTGATTTCGTTTCAGATACGCAGTATTTT. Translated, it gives CATSDFVSDTQYF.

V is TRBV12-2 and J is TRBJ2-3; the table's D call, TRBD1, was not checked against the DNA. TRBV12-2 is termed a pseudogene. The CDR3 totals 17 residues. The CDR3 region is CASRAPQRTVRPDTQYF. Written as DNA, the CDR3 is TGTGCAAGTCGCGCCCCCCAACGGACAGTAAGGCCAGATACGCAGTATTTT.

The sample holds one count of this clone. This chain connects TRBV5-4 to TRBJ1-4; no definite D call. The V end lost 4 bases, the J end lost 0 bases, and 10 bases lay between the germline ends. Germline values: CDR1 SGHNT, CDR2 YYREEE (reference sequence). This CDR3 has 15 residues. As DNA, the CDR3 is TGTGCCAGCAGCCGGGAGTCTGCAACTAATGAAAAACTGTTTTTT. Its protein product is CASSRESATNEKLFF.

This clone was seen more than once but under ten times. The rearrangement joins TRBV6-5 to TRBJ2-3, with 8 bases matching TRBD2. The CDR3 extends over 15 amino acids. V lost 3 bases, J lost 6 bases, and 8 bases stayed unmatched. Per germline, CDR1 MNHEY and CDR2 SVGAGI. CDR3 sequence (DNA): TGTGCCAGCAGTTATACCGGGGGGGCCTGGGATACGCAGTATTTT. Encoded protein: CASSYTGGAWDTQYF.

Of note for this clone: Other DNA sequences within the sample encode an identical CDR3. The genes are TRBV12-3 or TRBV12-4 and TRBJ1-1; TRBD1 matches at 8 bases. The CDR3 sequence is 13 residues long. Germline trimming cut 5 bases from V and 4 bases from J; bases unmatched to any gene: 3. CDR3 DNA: TGTGCCAGCAGTCGTGACAGGGGCACTGAAGCTTTCTTT. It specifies CASSRDRGTEAFF.

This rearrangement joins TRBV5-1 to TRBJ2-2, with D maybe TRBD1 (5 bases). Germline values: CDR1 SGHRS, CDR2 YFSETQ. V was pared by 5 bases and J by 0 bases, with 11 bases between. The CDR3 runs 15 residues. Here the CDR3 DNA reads TGCGCCAGCAGACCGGACACCGCGAACACCGGGGAGCTGTTTTTT. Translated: CASRPDTANTGELFF.

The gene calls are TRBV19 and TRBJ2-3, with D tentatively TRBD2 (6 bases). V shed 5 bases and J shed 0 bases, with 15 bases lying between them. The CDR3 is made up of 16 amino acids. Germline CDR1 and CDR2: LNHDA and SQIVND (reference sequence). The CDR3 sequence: CASSDRGTPSTDTQYF. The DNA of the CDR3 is TGTGCCAGTAGTGATCGCGGGACGCCCAGCACAGATACGCAGTATTTT.

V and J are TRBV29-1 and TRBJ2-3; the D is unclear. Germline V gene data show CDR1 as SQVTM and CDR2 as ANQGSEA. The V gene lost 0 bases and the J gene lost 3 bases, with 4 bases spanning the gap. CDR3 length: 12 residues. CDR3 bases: TGCAGCGTTGAAGATCAGACAGATACGCAGTATTTT. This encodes CSVEDQTDTQYF.

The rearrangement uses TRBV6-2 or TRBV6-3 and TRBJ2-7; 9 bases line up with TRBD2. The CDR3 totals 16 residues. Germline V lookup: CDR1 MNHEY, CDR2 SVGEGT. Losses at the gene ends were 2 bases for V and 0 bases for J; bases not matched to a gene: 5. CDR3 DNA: TGTGCCAGCAGTTACGCGCTAGCGGGGTACTCCTACGAGCAGTACTTC. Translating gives CASSYALAGYSYEQYF.

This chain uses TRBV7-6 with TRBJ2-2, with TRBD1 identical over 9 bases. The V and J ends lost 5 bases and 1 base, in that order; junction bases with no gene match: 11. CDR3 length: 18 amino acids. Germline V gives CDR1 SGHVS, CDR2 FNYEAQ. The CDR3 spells CASSRRAPGQGNTGELFF. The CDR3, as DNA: TGTGCCAGCAGCCGACGAGCCCCGGGACAGGGGAACACCGGGGAGCTGTTTTTT. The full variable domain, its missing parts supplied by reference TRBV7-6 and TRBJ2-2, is GAGVSQSPRYKVTKRGQDVALRCDPISGHVSLYWYRQALGQGPEFLTYFNYEAQQDKSGLPNDRFSAERPEGSISTLTIQRTEQRDSAMYRCASSRRAPGQGNTGELFFGEGSRLTVL.

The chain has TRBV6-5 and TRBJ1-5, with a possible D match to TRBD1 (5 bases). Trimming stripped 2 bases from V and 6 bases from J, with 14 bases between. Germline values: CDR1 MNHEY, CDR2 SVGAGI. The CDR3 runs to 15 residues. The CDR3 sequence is CASSYRQGSGQPQHF. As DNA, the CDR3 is TGTGCCAGCAGTTACAGGCAGGGAAGTGGTCAGCCCCAGCATTTT.

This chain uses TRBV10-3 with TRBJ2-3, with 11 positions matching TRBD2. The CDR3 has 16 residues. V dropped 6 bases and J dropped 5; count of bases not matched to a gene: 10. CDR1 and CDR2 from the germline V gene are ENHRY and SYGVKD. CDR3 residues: CAIRATSGGRRDTQYF. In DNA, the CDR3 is TGTGCCATCAGGGCCACTAGCGGGGGCCGGAGAGATACGCAGTATTTT.

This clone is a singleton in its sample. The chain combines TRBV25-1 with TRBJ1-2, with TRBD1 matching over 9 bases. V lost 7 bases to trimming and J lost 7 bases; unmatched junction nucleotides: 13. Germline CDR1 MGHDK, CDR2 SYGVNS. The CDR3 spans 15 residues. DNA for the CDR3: TGTGCCAGCACCGACGGGACAGGGTATGGGACTGGCTACACCTTC. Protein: CASTDGTGYGTGYTF.

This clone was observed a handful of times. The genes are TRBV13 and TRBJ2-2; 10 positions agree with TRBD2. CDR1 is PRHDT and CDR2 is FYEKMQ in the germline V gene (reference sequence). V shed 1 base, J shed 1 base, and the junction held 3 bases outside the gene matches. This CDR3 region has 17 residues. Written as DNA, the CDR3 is TGTGCCAGCAGCTTAGAAGGACTAGCGGAGAACACCGGGGAGCTGTTTTTT. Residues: CASSLEGLAENTGELFF.

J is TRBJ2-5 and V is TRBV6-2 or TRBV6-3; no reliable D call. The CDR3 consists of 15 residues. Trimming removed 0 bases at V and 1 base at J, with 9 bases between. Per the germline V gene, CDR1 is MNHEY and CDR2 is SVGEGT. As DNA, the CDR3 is TGTGCCAGCAGTTACTCTAGCCCCGTCCAAGAGACCCAGTACTTC. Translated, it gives CASSYSSPVQETQYF.

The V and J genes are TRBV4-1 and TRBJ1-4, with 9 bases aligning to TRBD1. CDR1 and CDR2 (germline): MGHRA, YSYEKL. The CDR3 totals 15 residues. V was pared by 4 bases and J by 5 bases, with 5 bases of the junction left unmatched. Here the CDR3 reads CASSPGDRGNEKLFF. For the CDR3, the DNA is TGCGCCAGCAGCCCGGGCGACAGGGGGAATGAAAAACTGTTTTTT.

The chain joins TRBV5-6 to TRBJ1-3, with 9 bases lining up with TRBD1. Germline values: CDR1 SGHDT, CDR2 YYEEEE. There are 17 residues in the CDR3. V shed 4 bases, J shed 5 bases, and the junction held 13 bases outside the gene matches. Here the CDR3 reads CASSTTLRQGGRNTIYF. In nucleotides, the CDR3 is TGTGCCAGCAGCACTACACTGCGACAGGGGGGCAGAAACACCATATATTTT.

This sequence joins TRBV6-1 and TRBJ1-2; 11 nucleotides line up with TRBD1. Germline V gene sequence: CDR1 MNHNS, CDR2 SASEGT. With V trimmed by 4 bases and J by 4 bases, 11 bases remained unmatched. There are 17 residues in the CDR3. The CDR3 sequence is CASSGSVLGTGGYGYTF. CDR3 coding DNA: TGTGCCAGCAGTGGTTCAGTTCTCGGGACAGGGGGCTATGGCTACACCTTC.

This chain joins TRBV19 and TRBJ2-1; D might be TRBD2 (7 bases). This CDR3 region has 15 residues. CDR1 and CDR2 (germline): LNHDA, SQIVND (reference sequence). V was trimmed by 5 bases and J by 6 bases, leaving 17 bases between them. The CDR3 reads CASSPRTRGANEQFF. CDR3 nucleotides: TGTGCCAGTAGTCCCCGGACTAGGGGGGCCAATGAGCAGTTCTTC. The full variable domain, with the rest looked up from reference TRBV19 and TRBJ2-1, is DGGITQSPKYLFRKEGQNVTLSCEQNLNHDAMYWYRQDPGQGLRLIYYSQIVNDFQKGDIAEGYSVSREKKESFPLTVTSAQKNPTAFYLCASSPRTRGANEQFFGPGTRLTVL.